Following are 20 T cell receptor beta chains from one sample sequenced in a study of T cell changes during pregnancy in multiple sclerosis. TCRdb keeps only in-frame clones here, not all; method: immunoSEQ multiplex PCR. The sample contains around 63,000 clones, about 91% of which appear only once. The material sequenced was peripheral blood, taken after pregnancy. These receptors were collected from a female donor with multiple sclerosis, enrolled in a pregnancy study.

The chain links TRBV28 to TRBJ2-7; the match to TRBD2 covers 16 bases. After removal of 5 bases from V and 1 base from J, the junction contained 5 bases not matched to a gene. This CDR3 contains 17 residues. CDR1 is MDHEN and CDR2 is SYDVKM in the germline V gene. In DNA, the CDR3 is TGTGCCAGCAGTCCACCGGGACTAGCGGGAGGGTCCTACGAGCAGTACTTC. Protein: CASSPPGLAGGSYEQYF.

The rearrangement links TRBV2 to TRBJ1-2; the D is unclear. Germline V CDR1 and CDR2: SNHLY, FYNNEI. The CDR3 is 15 residues long. Deletions cut 3 bases from V and 14 bases from J, with 25 bases between. CDR3 bases: TGTGCCAGCAGTGATGGTATTGGACTGGGCGATGGGAGTACCTTC. It is translated as CASSDGIGLGDGSTF.

Comments on this clone: The junction shows a germline mismatch at one end, possibly a read error. V usage is TRBV10-1 and J usage is TRBJ2-3; the match to TRBD1 covers 8 bases. Germline loops: CDR1 WNHNN, CDR2 SYGVQD (reference sequence). The CDR3 length is 14 residues. In DNA form, the CDR3 reads TGCGCCAGCAGCCAGGGGGCGCGACGAGATGCGCAGTATTTT. It codes for CASSQGARRDAQYF.

The J gene is TRBJ2-7, the V gene TRBV2, with a weak D call TRBD1 (5 bases). Germline-derived CDR1 and CDR2 are SNHLY and FYNNEI. The CDR3 is 12 residues long. V lost 5 bases and J lost 3, with 8 bases in between. The CDR3 protein is CASSQTVYEQYF. CDR3 in DNA: TGTGCCAGCAGTCAGACAGTCTACGAGCAGTACTTC.

The chain has TRBV27 and TRBJ2-2; 7 bases fit TRBD2. This CDR3 has 16 amino acids. Germline V gene lookup returns CDR1 MNHEY and CDR2 SMNVEV (reference sequence). V was pared by 1 base and J by 1 base, with 3 bases of the junction left unmatched. The CDR3, as DNA: TGTGCCAGCAGTTTATATGCGGGAGTGAACACCGGGGAGCTGTTTTTT. Translated: CASSLYAGVNTGELFF.

The gene calls are TRBV10-3 and TRBJ2-3; D is unresolved. Germline CDR1 and CDR2: ENHRY and SYGVKD. V was cut by 8 bases and J by 0 bases, with 12 bases left in between. The CDR3 is 14 residues long. DNA of the CDR3: TGTGCCATCTCGACCACAGCTAGCACAGATACGCAGTATTTT. Amino acids: CAISTTASTDTQYF.

This chain uses TRBV19 with TRBJ2-7, with 8 nucleotides matching TRBD1. Germline-derived CDR1 and CDR2 are LNHDA and SQIVND (reference sequence). The CDR3 runs 13 residues. V lost 6 bases, J lost 2 bases, and 3 bases stayed unmatched. Written as DNA, the CDR3 is TGTGCCAGTAGAATACAGGGGGCCTACGAGCAGTACTTC. As protein: CASRIQGAYEQYF.

The rearrangement uses TRBV14 and TRBJ1-2; perhaps TRBD1 as D (6 bases). Per the germline V gene, CDR1 is SGHDN and CDR2 is FVKESK. The CDR3 covers 17 residues. Deletions cut 0 bases from V and 4 bases from J, with 18 bases between. CDR3 residues: CASSQDPIQGRAYGYTF. In DNA, the CDR3 is TGTGCCAGCAGCCAAGACCCGATACAGGGAAGGGCCTATGGCTACACCTTC.

The chain joins TRBV6-5 to TRBJ2-5, with 10 bases that match TRBD1. Gene TRBJ2-7 matches the end of the DNA better, so the J call may be wrong. The germline V gene has CDR1 MNHEY and CDR2 SVGAGI. CDR3 length: 16 residues. CDR3 DNA: TGTGCCAGCAGTTACCCCGGGACAGGGGACTACTACGAGCAGTACTTC. Translation gives CASSYPGTGDYYEQYF.

The J gene is TRBJ1-2, the V gene TRBV29-1; no firm D call. The length of the CDR3 is 14 residues. V was clipped by 5 bases and J by 6 bases, with 19 bases between them. CDR1 is SQVTM and CDR2 is ANQGSEA in the germline V gene. CDR3 amino acids: CSVLVSLGGHGYTF. The CDR3 DNA follows: TGCAGCGTTCTGGTCTCCCTAGGCGGCCATGGCTACACCTTC. Using reference TRBV29-1 and TRBJ1-2 for the parts outside the CDR3, the full variable domain is SAVISQKPSRDICQRGTSLTIQCQVDSQVTMMFWYRQQPGQSLTLIATANQGSEATYESGFVIDKFPISRPNLTFSTLTVSNMSPEDSSIYLCSVLVSLGGHGYTFGSGTRLTVV.

This clone came up once. The chain carries TRBV21-1 and TRBJ2-1; TRBD1 reflects the table's D call only, with no check against the DNA. TRBV21-1 is a listed pseudogene. The CDR3 is 17 residues long. CDR3 region: CASSSLDRQQDGDEQFF. CDR3 in DNA: TGTGCCAGCAGCTCCCTAGATCGACAACAGGACGGCGATGAGCAGTTCTTC.

The chain couples TRBV2 to TRBJ2-3, with TRBD2 identical over 7 bases. The germline V gene has CDR1 SNHLY and CDR2 FYNNEI. V lost 5 bases, J lost 2 bases, and 7 bases stayed unmatched. The CDR3 sequence is 15 residues long. Here the CDR3 DNA reads TGTGCCAGCAGTTCCCTGCGGGGGTTCACAGATACGCAGTATTTT. It codes for CASSSLRGFTDTQYF.

CDR3 coding DNA: TGTGCCAGCAGCCGCAAGACTTATCTCACCGGGGAGCTGTTTTTT. Translating it yields CASSRKTYLTGELFF. The J gene is TRBJ2-2, the V gene TRBV5-4, with no clear D. The CDR3 consists of 15 residues. CDR1 and CDR2 (germline): SGHNT, YYREEE (reference sequence). Trimming removed 4 bases at V and 4 bases at J, with 14 bases between.

The chain employs TRBV6-1 and TRBJ2-4, with TRBD1 identical over 9 bases. Trimming cost V 3 bases and J 5 bases; bases outside gene matches: 11. CDR3 size: 17 residues. From germline, CDR1 is MNHNS and CDR2 SASEGT. In DNA, the CDR3 is TGTGCCAGCAGTGATATCGGTTGGGGACAGGGCGAAAACATTCAGTACTTC. It is translated as CASSDIGWGQGENIQYF.

The V and J genes are TRBV2 and TRBJ2-1; TRBD2 aligns across 11 bases. This CDR3 is built from 14 residues. CDR1 SNHLY and CDR2 FYNNEI come from the germline V gene. Germline trimming cut 7 bases from V and 7 bases from J; bases unmatched to any gene: 6. The CDR3 region is CASILAGVNNEQFF. CDR3 nucleotides: TGTGCCAGCATACTAGCGGGAGTCAATAATGAGCAGTTCTTC.

V usage is TRBV6-5 and J usage is TRBJ1-1, with 9 nucleotides matching TRBD1. J lost 4 bases, V lost 6 bases, and 6 bases had no gene match. Germline V gives CDR1 MNHEY, CDR2 SVGAGI. The CDR3 consists of 14 residues. CDR3: CASSQDRGSTEAFF. CDR3 sequence (DNA): TGTGCCAGCAGCCAGGACAGGGGTTCCACTGAAGCTTTCTTT.

The chain combines TRBV30 with TRBJ2-7, with D perhaps TRBD2 (6 bases). Trimming took 3 bases from V and 4 from J, leaving 19 bases between them. The CDR3 spans 15 residues. Germline lookup yields CDR1 GTSNPN and CDR2 SVGIG (reference sequence). The chain's CDR3 is CAWSPPGGFGYEQYF. DNA for the CDR3: TGTGCCTGGAGCCCTCCCGGGGGTTTTGGGTACGAGCAGTACTTC.

The rearrangement uses TRBV13 and TRBJ2-2; tentative D call: TRBD2 (6 bases). Germline V gene sequence: CDR1 PRHDT, CDR2 FYEKMQ (reference sequence). The CDR3 totals 17 residues. The V and J ends lost 0 bases and 1 base respectively, with 12 bases between them. The CDR3 is CASSLGASGVNTGELFF. The CDR3 nucleotides are TGTGCCAGCAGCTTAGGGGCTTCGGGAGTGAACACCGGGGAGCTGTTTTTT.

The chain uses TRBV2 and TRBJ2-1; 8 bases align to TRBD2. V gave up 6 bases and J gave up 1 base; unmatched junction bases: 8. The CDR3 extends over 16 amino acids. Germline CDR1 reads SNHLY; CDR2 reads FYNNEI. CDR3 nucleotide sequence: TGTGCCAGCAGACGACTACTAGCGGCTTCCTACAATGAGCAGTTCTTC. Translating it yields CASRRLLAASYNEQFF.

This clone occurred once. This chain joins TRBV9 and TRBJ2-7; a possible D gene is TRBD1 (6 bases). Per the germline V gene, CDR1 is SGDLS and CDR2 is YYNGEE. CDR3 length equals 15 residues. V was trimmed by 0 bases and J by 2 bases, leaving 12 bases between them. CDR3 nucleotide sequence: TGTGCCAGCAGCGTAGCCGGACAGCCGACCTACGAGCAGTACTTC. Protein product: CASSVAGQPTYEQYF.